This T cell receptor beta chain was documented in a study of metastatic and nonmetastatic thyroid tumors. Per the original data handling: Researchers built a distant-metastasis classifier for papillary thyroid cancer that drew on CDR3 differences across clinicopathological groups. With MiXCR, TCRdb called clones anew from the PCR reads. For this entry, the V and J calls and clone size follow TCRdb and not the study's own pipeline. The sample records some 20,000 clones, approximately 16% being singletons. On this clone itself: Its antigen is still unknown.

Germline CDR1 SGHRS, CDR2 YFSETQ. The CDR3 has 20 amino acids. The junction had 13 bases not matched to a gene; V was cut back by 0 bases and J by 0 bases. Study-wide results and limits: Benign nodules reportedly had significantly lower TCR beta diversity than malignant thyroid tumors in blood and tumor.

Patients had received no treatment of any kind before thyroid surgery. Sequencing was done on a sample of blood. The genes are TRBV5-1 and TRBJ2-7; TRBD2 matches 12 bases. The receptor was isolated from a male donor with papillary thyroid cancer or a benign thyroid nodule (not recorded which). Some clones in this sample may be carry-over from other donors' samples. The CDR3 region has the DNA TGCGCCAGCAGCTTGGCCCCTAGCGGGAGGGCTCGAGTGAGCTCCTACGAGCAGTACTTC. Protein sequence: CASSLAPSGRARVSSYEQYF.